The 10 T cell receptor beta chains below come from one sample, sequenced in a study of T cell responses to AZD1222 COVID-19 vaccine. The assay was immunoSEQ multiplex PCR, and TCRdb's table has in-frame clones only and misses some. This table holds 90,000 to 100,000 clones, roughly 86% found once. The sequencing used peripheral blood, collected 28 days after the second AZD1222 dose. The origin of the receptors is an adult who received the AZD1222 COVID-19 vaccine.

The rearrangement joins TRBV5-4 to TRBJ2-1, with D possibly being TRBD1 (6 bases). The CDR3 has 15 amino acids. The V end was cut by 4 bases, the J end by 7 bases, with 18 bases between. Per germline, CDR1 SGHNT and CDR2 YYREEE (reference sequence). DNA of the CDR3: TGTGCCAGCAGCCAGCAGAGGGGGACAATGAATGAGCAGTTCTTC. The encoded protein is CASSQQRGTMNEQFF.

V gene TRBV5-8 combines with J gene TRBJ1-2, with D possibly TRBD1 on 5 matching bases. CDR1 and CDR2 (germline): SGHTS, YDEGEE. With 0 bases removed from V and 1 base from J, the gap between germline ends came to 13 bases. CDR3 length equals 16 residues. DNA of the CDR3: TGTGCCAGCAGCTTGGCCCCAGGGACCTTTAACTATGGCTACACCTTC. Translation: CASSLAPGTFNYGYTF.

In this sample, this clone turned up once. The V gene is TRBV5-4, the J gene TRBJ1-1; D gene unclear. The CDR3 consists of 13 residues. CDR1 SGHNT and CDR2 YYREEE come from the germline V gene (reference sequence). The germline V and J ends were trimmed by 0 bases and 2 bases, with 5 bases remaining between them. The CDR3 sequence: CASSLEINTEAFF. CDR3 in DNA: TGTGCCAGCAGCTTGGAGATCAACACTGAAGCTTTCTTT.

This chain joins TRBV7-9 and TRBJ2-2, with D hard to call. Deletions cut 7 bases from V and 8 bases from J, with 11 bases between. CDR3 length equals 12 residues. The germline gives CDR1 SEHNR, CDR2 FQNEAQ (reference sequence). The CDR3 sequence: CASTPLLGELFF. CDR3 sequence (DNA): TGTGCCAGCACCCCACTATTGGGGGAGCTGTTTTTT.

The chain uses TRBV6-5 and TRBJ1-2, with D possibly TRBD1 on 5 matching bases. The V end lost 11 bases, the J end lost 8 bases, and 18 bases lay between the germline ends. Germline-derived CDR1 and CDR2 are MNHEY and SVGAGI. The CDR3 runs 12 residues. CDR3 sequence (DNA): TGTGCCGCTGGGTTTAGGGACCGGGGCTACACCTTC. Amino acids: CAAGFRDRGYTF.

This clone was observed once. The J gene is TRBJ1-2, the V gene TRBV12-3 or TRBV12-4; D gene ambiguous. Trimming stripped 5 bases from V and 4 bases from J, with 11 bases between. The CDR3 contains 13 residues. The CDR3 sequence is CASSPGPGYGYTF. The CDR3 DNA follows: TGTGCCAGCAGTCCGGGCCCGGGCTATGGCTACACCTTC.

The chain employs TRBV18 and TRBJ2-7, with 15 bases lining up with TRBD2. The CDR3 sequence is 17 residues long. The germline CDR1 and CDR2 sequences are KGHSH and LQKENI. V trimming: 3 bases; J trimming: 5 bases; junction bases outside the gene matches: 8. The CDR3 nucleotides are TGTGCCAGCTCACCCTACGCCGGGACTAGCGGGAGGAACGAGCAGTACTTC. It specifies CASSPYAGTSGRNEQYF.

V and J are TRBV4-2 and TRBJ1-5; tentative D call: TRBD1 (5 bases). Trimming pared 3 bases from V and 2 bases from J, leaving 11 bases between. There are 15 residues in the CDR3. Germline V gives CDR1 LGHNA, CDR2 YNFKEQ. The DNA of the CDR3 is TGTGCCAGCAGCCACAAAGCGGGGGGCAATCAGCCCCAGCATTTT. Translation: CASSHKAGGNQPQHF.

The CDR3 protein is CASSLQGGQETQYF. The CDR3 DNA reads TGTGCCAGCAGCTTGCAGGGGGGTCAAGAGACCCAGTACTTC. The chain joins TRBV5-4 to TRBJ2-5; D perhaps matches TRBD1 (7 bases). The germline V gene encodes CDR1 SGHNT and CDR2 YYREEE (reference sequence). Deletions cut 1 base from V and 2 bases from J, with 9 bases between. The CDR3 consists of 14 residues.

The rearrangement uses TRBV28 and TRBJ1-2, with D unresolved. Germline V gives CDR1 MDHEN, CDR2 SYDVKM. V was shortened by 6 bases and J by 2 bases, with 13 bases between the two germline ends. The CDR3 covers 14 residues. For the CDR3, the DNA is TGTGCCAGCAGGCCCCCCAGTCTCAACTATGGCTACACCTTC. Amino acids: CASRPPSLNYGYTF.